This passage covers 22 T cell receptor beta chains from one sample sequenced in a study of T cells in Graves' hyperthyroidism and ophthalmopathy (dated by TCRdb to the late 2010s). Libraries were prepared through multiplex PCR. The sequencer was an Illumina HiSeq 2000. The TCR beta CDR3 regions were amplified from RNA transcripts. A first-round RT-PCR of the TCR CDR3 used the HTBI primer set with the Qiagen OneStep RT-PCR kit. TCRdb reworked the public reads: Q25 trimming with fastp, MiXCR clone assembly, productive beta chains retained. Every distinct CDR3 protein forms one entry, paired with its most common genes and DNA. Within this sample are about 560,000 distinct CDR3 sequences, with over 15% of them counted one time only. About 18% of the sample belongs to the ten largest clones. Sequencing was carried out using blood. Receptors were obtained from a woman aged 18-29 years with Graves' hyperthyroidism.

The gene calls are TRBV29-1 and TRBJ2-7, with D uncertain. Trimming stripped 4 bases from V and 0 bases from J, with 10 bases between. This CDR3 comprises 13 residues. Germline assignment: CDR1 SQVTM and CDR2 ANQGSEA. The CDR3, as DNA: TGCAGCGTTGTTCGCCCGTTCTCCTACGAGCAGTACTTC. As protein: CSVVRPFSYEQYF.

This clonotype was counted many times. The chain combines TRBV6-1 with TRBJ2-7; perhaps TRBD2 as D (5 bases). The CDR3 runs to 14 residues. Germline V CDR1 and CDR2: MNHNS, SASEGT. V gave up 5 bases and J gave up 2 bases, with 13 bases separating them. The CDR3 spells CASSLSRAAYEQYF. DNA for the CDR3: TGTGCCAGCAGTCTCTCGCGGGCTGCCTACGAGCAGTACTTC.

As concerns this clonotype: This may come from a read error, since a much larger clone is one base off. The chain couples TRBV27 to TRBJ1-2; D gene unclear. The CDR3 runs 13 residues. Per germline, CDR1 MNHEY and CDR2 SMNVEV (reference sequence). CDR3 sequence: CANSPRRSYGYTF. In DNA, the CDR3 is TGTGCCAACAGTCCGAGACGGAGCTATGGCTACACCTTC.

The V gene is TRBV24-1, the J gene TRBJ2-2, with D possibly TRBD1 on 6 matching bases. V lost 9 bases to trimming and J lost 0 bases, with 10 bases between them. Looked up from germline, CDR1 is KGHDR and CDR2 is SFDVKD. The CDR3 is made up of 14 amino acids. The CDR3: CATEGDPNTGELFF. The CDR3 DNA reads TGTGCCACCGAGGGGGACCCGAACACCGGGGAGCTGTTTTTT.

This clonotype was recorded many times. This chain connects TRBV7-2 to TRBJ2-7; 10 bases align to TRBD1. J was trimmed by 4 bases and V by 5 bases; bases with no gene match: 5. Per germline, CDR1 SGHTA and CDR2 FQGNSA. The CDR3 is 14 residues long. CDR3 loop: CASSQRDRGYEQYF. The CDR3 DNA reads TGTGCCAGCAGCCAAAGGGACAGGGGTTACGAGCAGTACTTC.

The rearrangement links TRBV15 to TRBJ2-5; 10 bases map to TRBD2. This CDR3 comprises 16 residues. Germline CDR1 is LNHNV and CDR2 is YYDKDF (reference sequence). V gave up 4 bases and J gave up 4 bases; unmatched junction bases: 9. CDR3 coding DNA: TGTGCCACCAGCACCGACCTAGCGGGGGCCCTAGAGACCCAGTACTTC. Translating gives CATSTDLAGALETQYF.

This clonotype was observed many times. This sequence joins TRBV7-9 and TRBJ1-1; D is uncertain. The CDR3 loop spans 13 amino acids. Trimming removed 6 bases from V and 1 base from J, with 9 bases in between. CDR1 and CDR2 from the germline V gene are SEHNR and FQNEAQ (reference sequence). CDR3 nucleotides: TGTGCCAGCAGTTTATCAGGGAACACTGAAGCTTTCTTT. Protein: CASSLSGNTEAFF.

The V gene is TRBV20-1, the J gene TRBJ2-7; D may be TRBD2 (5 bases). This CDR3 is 17 amino acids long. Germline loops: CDR1 DFQATT, CDR2 SNEGSKA (reference sequence). The ends were cut back, 1 base at V and 6 bases at J, with 25 bases in the middle. Here the CDR3 DNA reads TGCAGTGCTAGAGCCCCCCAACCGGATTGGGTAGCGTCCGAGCAGTACTTC. Its protein product is CSARAPQPDWVASEQYF.

The V call is TRBV29-1, the J call TRBJ2-5; no definite D call. The ends were cut back, 3 bases at V and 5 bases at J, with 13 bases in the middle. From germline, CDR1 is SQVTM and CDR2 ANQGSEA. The CDR3 has 13 amino acids. DNA for the CDR3: TGCAGCGTTGACGGCAATCAAATGGAGACCCAGTACTTC. Protein product: CSVDGNQMETQYF. Full variable domain (missing parts from reference TRBV29-1 and TRBJ2-5): SAVISQKPSRDICQRGTSLTIQCQVDSQVTMMFWYRQQPGQSLTLIATANQGSEATYESGFVIDKFPISRPNLTFSTLTVSNMSPEDSSIYLCSVDGNQMETQYFGPGTRLLVL.

In its sample, this clonotype was seen many times. The V call is TRBV30, the J call TRBJ2-7; 10 bases align to TRBD2. This CDR3 contains 16 residues. Trimming cost V 1 base and J 1 base; bases outside gene matches: 7. Germline CDR1 is GTSNPN and CDR2 is SVGIG (reference sequence). In nucleotides, the CDR3 is TGTGCCTGGAGTGGAGATAGGACTAGCGGATCCTACGAGCAGTACTTC. Translating gives CAWSGDRTSGSYEQYF.

The sample holds many counts of this clonotype. The chain joins TRBV5-1 to TRBJ2-7, with 7 bases aligning to TRBD2. Germline values: CDR1 SGHRS, CDR2 YFSETQ. The length of the CDR3 is 13 residues. Losses at the gene ends were 6 bases for V and 6 bases for J; bases not matched to a gene: 9. CDR3 coding DNA: TGCGCCAGCACCCATGGAGGGGAGGGCGAGCAGTACTTC. It yields the protein CASTHGGEGEQYF.

This rearrangement joins TRBV13 to TRBJ1-1; D is unclear. The CDR3 is 15 amino acids. V lost 3 bases and J 2 bases, leaving 13 bases between the germline ends. Germline V gene data show CDR1 as PRHDT and CDR2 as FYEKMQ (reference sequence). CDR3 DNA sequence: TGTGCCAGCAGCTTTATTGCTCCGGTTAACACTGAAGCTTTCTTT. Translated: CASSFIAPVNTEAFF.

This clonotype was picked up a small number of times. The V and J genes are TRBV10-1 and TRBJ2-3; TRBD2 agrees at 8 bases. In germline, CDR1 is WNHNN, CDR2 SYGVQD (reference sequence). The CDR3 sequence is 15 residues long. V dropped 4 bases and J dropped 2; count of bases not matched to a gene: 5. CDR3 sequence (DNA): TGCGCCAGCAGTGCGGGGGGGGTGAACACAGATACGCAGTATTTT. Amino acid sequence: CASSAGGVNTDTQYF.

This clonotype has a count of ten or more. The rearrangement joins TRBV12-3 or TRBV12-4 to TRBJ1-3, with a tentative D call TRBD1 (5 bases). The CDR3 is 15 amino acids. The V end was cut by 3 bases, the J end by 5 bases, with 14 bases between. CDR3 DNA: TGTGCCAGCAGTTTGCGGGGGGGTGCGAGAAACACCATATATTTT. Its protein product is CASSLRGGARNTIYF.

This chain uses TRBV2 with TRBJ2-5; D unclear. Trimming stripped 3 bases from V and 5 bases from J, with 10 bases between. Germline V gene lookup returns CDR1 SNHLY and CDR2 FYNNEI. The CDR3 loop spans 13 amino acids. The CDR3 protein is CASSDGLGETQYF. The CDR3 nucleotides are TGTGCCAGCAGTGATGGGTTAGGCGAGACCCAGTACTTC.

This clonotype was recorded at least ten times. V gene TRBV6-1 combines with J gene TRBJ1-2; no firm D call. CDR1 MNHNS and CDR2 SASEGT come from the germline V gene. Trimming left V 3 bases short and J 3 bases short, with 8 bases between. The CDR3 has 13 amino acids. The CDR3 reads CASSDMVDYGYTF. CDR3 coding DNA: TGTGCCAGCAGTGACATGGTTGACTATGGCTACACCTTC.

At least ten counts were recorded for this clonotype. The CDR3 is CASSLRRPYNSPLHF. CDR3 bases: TGTGCCAGCAGTTTACGGCGGCCTTATAATTCACCCCTCCACTTT. The genes are TRBV12-3 or TRBV12-4 and TRBJ1-6; D remains ambiguous. The CDR3 contains 15 residues. Trimming left V 2 bases short and J 4 bases short, with 9 bases between.

The chain recombines TRBV4-1 with TRBJ1-3, with D tentatively TRBD1 (5 bases). CDR3 length: 18 amino acids. In germline, CDR1 is MGHRA, CDR2 YSYEKL. The V gene lost 1 base and the J gene lost 3 bases, with 19 bases spanning the gap. The CDR3 spells CASSQGQSRTFGGNTIYF. The CDR3 bases are TGCGCCAGCAGCCAAGGACAGAGCCGGACTTTTGGTGGAAACACCATATATTTT.

The sample holds a few counts of this clonotype. The chain uses TRBV20-1 and TRBJ1-3; tentatively, D is TRBD1 (6 bases). V was shortened by 2 bases and J by 2 bases, with 22 bases between the two germline ends. The CDR3 loop spans 18 amino acids. CDR1 and CDR2 from the germline V gene are DFQATT and SNEGSKA (reference sequence). The CDR3 reads CSARKLVVDQGPGNTIYF. CDR3 nucleotides: TGCAGTGCTAGAAAGTTGGTAGTAGACCAGGGGCCTGGAAACACCATATATTTT.

Here the CDR3 reads CSARPGTGTDTQYF. CDR3 sequence (DNA): TGCAGTGCCCGCCCCGGGACAGGGACCGATACGCAGTATTTT. The chain is built from TRBV20-1 and TRBJ2-3; TRBD1 matches at 9 bases. V shed 6 bases and J 6 bases; nucleotides not matched to a gene: 10. CDR3 length: 14 residues. Germline assignment: CDR1 DFQATT and CDR2 SNEGSKA (reference sequence).

The chain links TRBV29-1 to TRBJ2-6, with no clear D. Trimming cost V 5 bases and J 0 bases, with 17 bases left between them. This CDR3 comprises 17 residues. In germline, CDR1 is SQVTM, CDR2 ANQGSEA. CDR3 amino acids: CSVIPKSGFSGANVLTF. CDR3 nucleotide sequence: TGCAGCGTTATACCGAAATCAGGCTTCTCTGGGGCCAACGTCCTGACTTTC.

The V gene is TRBV19, the J gene TRBJ2-5; 7 positions match TRBD1. The CDR3 is 13 residues long. Germline V lookup: CDR1 LNHDA, CDR2 SQIVND (reference sequence). After removal of 7 bases from V and 5 bases from J, the junction contained 7 bases not matched to a gene. The CDR3 DNA is TGTGCCAGTACCGTGACAGGGAGTGAGACCCAGTACTTC. The encoded protein is CASTVTGSETQYF.